The 27 T cell receptor beta chains below were found in one sample sequenced in a study of identifying expanded T cells in peripheral blood (dated by TCRdb to about 2019). The library relied on the immunoSEQ multiplex PCR assay. TCRdb took over this immuneACCESS table, retaining in-frame rearrangements with V and J assigned. Such tables are incomplete; in checked studies, under half of the missing clones stem from an unresolved V gene, and the remainder is unexplained. The sample includes roughly 130,000 clones, with 75% to 90% observed a single time. 8.4% of the sample belongs to the ten largest clones. Sequencing used blood. These receptors all come from a person aged 18-70 years in good health.

The chain is built from TRBV6-6 and TRBJ2-1, with 11 bases matching TRBD2. V gave up 6 bases and J gave up 5 bases; unmatched junction bases: 6. CDR3 length: 15 amino acids. Germline V gene sequence: CDR1 MNHNY, CDR2 SVGAGI (reference sequence). The CDR3 is CASSPSSGGHNEQFF. CDR3 DNA sequence: TGTGCCAGCAGCCCCTCTAGCGGGGGGCACAATGAGCAGTTCTTC.

V is TRBV7-9 and J is TRBJ2-2; TRBD1 matches 10 bases. There are 17 residues in the CDR3. J gave up 4 bases and V 5 bases, and 10 bases lay outside the gene matches. The germline gives CDR1 SEHNR, CDR2 FQNEAQ (reference sequence). CDR3 nucleotides: TGTGCCAGCAGCCGACAGGGGGCGCCCCGGGGCACCGGGGAGCTGTTTTTT. This gives the protein CASSRQGAPRGTGELFF.

The V and J genes are TRBV5-1 and TRBJ2-7, with TRBD2 matching 9 bases. CDR3 length equals 15 residues. The germline V gene encodes CDR1 SGHRS and CDR2 YFSETQ. Losses at the gene ends were 5 bases for V and 4 bases for J; bases not matched to a gene: 10. CDR3 sequence: CASSSSGGYGYEQYF. The CDR3 bases are TGCGCCAGCAGTAGTAGCGGGGGATATGGGTACGAGCAGTACTTC.

CDR3 DNA: TGTGCCAGTAGCCCGACGGGGGTTAGGGAGCAGTTCTTC. It yields the protein CASSPTGVREQFF. The V and J genes are TRBV19 and TRBJ2-1, with D possibly TRBD2 on 6 matching bases. Germline V gives CDR1 LNHDA, CDR2 SQIVND (reference sequence). This CDR3 has 13 amino acids. Trimming took 6 bases from V and 10 from J, leaving 16 bases between them.

The chain carries TRBV9 and TRBJ2-1; TRBD2 aligns across 13 bases. Trimming removed 4 bases from V and 4 bases from J; junction bases left unmatched: 8. The length of the CDR3 is 17 residues. CDR1 is SGDLS and CDR2 is YYNGEE in the germline V gene. Written as DNA, the CDR3 is TGTGCCAGCAGCCCCCGGGGGACTAGCGGGAAGTACAATGAGCAGTTCTTC. Amino acid sequence: CASSPRGTSGKYNEQFF.

The count of this clone is one. The chain employs TRBV9 and TRBJ2-1; possible D gene TRBD2, 6 bases. V was trimmed by 0 bases and J by 1 base, leaving 17 bases between them. Germline V gene data show CDR1 as SGDLS and CDR2 as YYNGEE. CDR3 length equals 18 residues. The CDR3 is CASSVGGGALPSYNEQFF. For the CDR3, the DNA is TGTGCCAGCAGCGTAGGAGGAGGGGCACTTCCATCCTACAATGAGCAGTTCTTC.

This rearrangement joins TRBV18 to TRBJ2-2, with D possibly called TRBD1 or TRBD2 (5 bases each). CDR1 and CDR2 from the germline V gene are KGHSH and LQKENI. V dropped 4 bases and J dropped 2 bases, with 11 bases sitting between them. The CDR3 length is 15 residues. The CDR3 DNA reads TGTGCCAGCTCACTAGGGACCCCTAACACCGGGGAGCTGTTTTTT. Protein product: CASSLGTPNTGELFF. Supplemented by reference TRBV18 and TRBJ2-2, the full variable domain reads NAGVMQNPRHLVRRRGQEARLRCSPMKGHSHVYWYRQLPEEGLKFMVYLQKENIIDESGMPKERFSAEFPKEGPSILRIQQVVRGDSAAYFCASSLGTPNTGELFFGEGSRLTVL.

A single count supports this clone. The chain is built from TRBV28 and TRBJ2-7, with TRBD1 as a possible D gene (5 bases). The length of the CDR3 is 14 residues. Germline V gives CDR1 MDHEN, CDR2 SYDVKM. Trimming left V 6 bases short and J 7 bases short, with 19 bases between. The DNA for the CDR3 is TGTGCCAGCAGCCTGGCAGGGCCCCTTGGGGAGCAGTACTTC. Translated: CASSLAGPLGEQYF.

V is TRBV20-1 and J is TRBJ2-1; no clear D. Germline CDR1 is DFQATT and CDR2 is SNEGSKA (reference sequence). Trimming stripped 1 base from V and 6 bases from J, with 4 bases between. The CDR3 covers 11 residues. The CDR3 region has the DNA TGCAGTGCTAGAGGCCCCAATGAGCAGTTCTTC. Its translation: CSARGPNEQFF.

The J gene is TRBJ1-4, the V gene TRBV30; TRBD1 might be the D (5 bases). V lost 4 bases to trimming and J lost 5 bases, with 14 bases between them. CDR1 is GTSNPN, CDR2 SVGIG, per germline (reference sequence). The CDR3 is 14 amino acids. CDR3 DNA: TGTGCCTGGAAAACCGGGACTGGGAATGAAAAACTGTTTTTT. This gives the protein CAWKTGTGNEKLFF.

This chain joins TRBV4-2 and TRBJ1-2; D is uncertain. Trimming took 4 bases from V and 3 from J, leaving 15 bases between them. The CDR3 is made up of 15 amino acids. CDR1 LGHNA and CDR2 YNFKEQ come from the germline V gene. In DNA, the CDR3 is TGTGCCAGCAGCCCCACGAGGACTTATGACTATGGCTACACCTTC. This sequence encodes CASSPTRTYDYGYTF.

The CDR3 spells CASSQGFYGYTF. DNA of the CDR3: TGTGCCAGCAGCCAAGGATTCTATGGCTACACCTTC. The rearrangement links TRBV14 to TRBJ1-2; D gene uncertain. There are 12 residues in the CDR3. V shed 1 base and J shed 4 bases, with 4 bases lying between them. Germline values: CDR1 SGHDN, CDR2 FVKESK.

The J gene is TRBJ2-7, the V gene TRBV6-5; D perhaps matches TRBD1 (6 bases). The germline V and J ends were trimmed by 6 bases and 0 bases, with 15 bases remaining between them. The CDR3 length is 15 residues. Germline loops: CDR1 MNHEY, CDR2 SVGAGI. CDR3 in DNA: TGTGCCAGCAGGACCGAAGGGGGTAGCTCCTACGAGCAGTACTTC. Translation gives CASRTEGGSSYEQYF.

This rearrangement joins TRBV18 to TRBJ2-7; 7 bases agree with TRBD1. Germline CDR1 KGHSH, CDR2 LQKENI. The CDR3 extends over 15 amino acids. V shed 0 bases and J 3 bases; nucleotides not matched to a gene: 5. The CDR3 region is CASSPPTGAIYEQYF. As DNA, the CDR3 is TGTGCCAGCTCACCACCCACAGGGGCGATCTACGAGCAGTACTTC.

The chain couples TRBV5-5 to TRBJ2-5, with D perhaps given as TRBD1 or TRBD2 (6 bases each). The germline V gene encodes CDR1 SGHKS and CDR2 YYEKEE (reference sequence). The ends were cut back, 0 bases at V and 6 bases at J, with 15 bases in the middle. The CDR3 spans 15 residues. In DNA form, the CDR3 reads TGTGCCAGCAGCTTGGAGGGGAAGGGGGGTAAGACCCAGTACTTC. Its protein product is CASSLEGKGGKTQYF.

The chain couples TRBV9 to TRBJ2-6; 10 nucleotides align to TRBD1. The V segment lost 4 bases and the J segment 2 bases; nucleotides outside the gene matches: 9. This CDR3 contains 18 residues. Germline CDR1 SGDLS, CDR2 YYNGEE. CDR3 region: CASSTRPGTGAGANVLTF. The CDR3 nucleotides are TGTGCCAGCAGCACCCGTCCCGGGACAGGGGCTGGGGCCAACGTCCTGACTTTC. Using reference TRBV9 and TRBJ2-6 for the parts outside the CDR3, the full variable domain is DSGVTQTPKHLITATGQRVTLRCSPRSGDLSVYWYQQSLDQGLQFLIQYYNGEERAKGNILERFSAQQFPDLHSELNLSSLELGDSALYFCASSTRPGTGAGANVLTFGAGSRLTVL.

This clone showed up just a few times. The chain uses TRBV6-5 and TRBJ1-2, with 9 bases identical to TRBD1. Germline CDR1 reads MNHEY; CDR2 reads SVGAGI. V dropped 6 bases and J dropped 8; count of bases not matched to a gene: 4. The CDR3 runs to 12 residues. CDR3 amino acids: CASRGQGGGYTF. Written as DNA, the CDR3 is TGTGCCAGCAGGGGACAGGGTGGCGGCTACACCTTC.

The V call is TRBV5-4, the J call TRBJ2-1; 9 bases are shared with TRBD2. Germline V CDR1 and CDR2: SGHNT, YYREEE (reference sequence). This CDR3 spans 14 amino acids. The J segment lost 9 bases and the V segment lost 4 bases, leaving 8 bases of the junction unmatched. CDR3 in amino acids: CASSRTGLAVEQFF. In DNA form, the CDR3 reads TGTGCCAGCAGCAGAACGGGACTAGCTGTTGAGCAGTTCTTC.

This chain connects TRBV30 to TRBJ1-2, with D uncertain. The CDR3 is 14 amino acids. Trimming took 2 bases from V and 8 from J, leaving 18 bases between them. Germline CDR1 is GTSNPN and CDR2 is SVGIG (reference sequence). CDR3 nucleotides: TGTGCCTGGAGTTATGGTACCCGGCAGACAGGCTACACCTTC. The encoded protein is CAWSYGTRQTGYTF.

V and J are TRBV7-9 and TRBJ2-5; 7 nucleotides line up with TRBD2. The CDR3 has 14 amino acids. Trimming took 5 bases from V and 5 from J; bases not matched to a gene: 8. Germline loops: CDR1 SEHNR, CDR2 FQNEAQ (reference sequence). CDR3: CASSPGLVRETQYF. The CDR3 nucleotides read TGTGCCAGCAGCCCCGGACTAGTGAGGGAGACCCAGTACTTC.

This clone has more than one count but fewer than ten. The chain links TRBV28 to TRBJ1-2; no firm D call. Germline V gene lookup returns CDR1 MDHEN and CDR2 SYDVKM. With 3 bases removed from V and 8 bases from J, the gap between germline ends came to 10 bases. The CDR3 has 12 residues. The DNA of the CDR3 is TGTGCCAGCAGTTTCCGGACTTCGGGCTACACCTTC. This translates into CASSFRTSGYTF.

The chain recombines TRBV2 with TRBJ2-3, with a weak D call TRBD2 (6 bases). The CDR3 runs 14 residues. CDR1 is SNHLY and CDR2 is FYNNEI in the germline V gene. Trimming shortened V by 6 bases and J by 2 bases, and 12 bases separated the two germline ends. The CDR3 nucleotides read TGTGCCAGCAGCCGGGACTTAGTCACAGATACGCAGTATTTT. Translated: CASSRDLVTDTQYF. Variable domain in full (rest from reference TRBV2 and TRBJ2-3): EPEVTQTPSHQVTQMGQEVILRCVPISNHLYFYWYRQILGQKVEFLVSFYNNEISEKSEIFDDQFSVERPDGSNFTLKIRSTKLEDSAMYFCASSRDLVTDTQYFGPGTRLTVL.

The chain is built from TRBV2 and TRBJ2-2; 7 nucleotides line up with TRBD2. CDR1 and CDR2 (germline): SNHLY, FYNNEI. CDR3 size: 19 residues. Trimming cost V 0 bases and J 1 base; bases outside gene matches: 11. The CDR3 bases are TGTGCCAGCAGTGAAGCTGGCATGCGGGAGACCCTGAACACCGGGGAGCTGTTTTTT. Translated: CASSEAGMRETLNTGELFF.

The V call is TRBV6-5, the J call TRBJ1-2; D remains unclear. Germline CDR1 MNHEY, CDR2 SVGAGI. The CDR3 spans 14 residues. Trimming removed 2 bases from V and 3 bases from J, with 10 bases in between. Here the CDR3 DNA reads TGTGCCAGCAGTTACGCGCTAGCGGACTATGGCTACACCTTC. Amino acids: CASSYALADYGYTF.

The rearrangement joins TRBV10-1 to TRBJ2-7; D is possibly TRBD1 (6 bases). The CDR3 has 13 residues. Trimming cost V 9 bases and J 3 bases, with 15 bases left between them. Germline CDR1 WNHNN, CDR2 SYGVQD (reference sequence). CDR3 coding DNA: TGCGCCAGTTCCCAGGGGCCCAGCTACGAGCAGTACTTC. Translation gives CASSQGPSYEQYF.

To note about this clone: Other DNA sequences in this specimen translate into the identical CDR3. V usage is TRBV6-5 and J usage is TRBJ2-1, with 7 positions matching TRBD2. Trimming took 3 bases from V and 4 from J; bases not matched to a gene: 3. Germline assignment: CDR1 MNHEY and CDR2 SVGAGI. This CDR3 has 14 amino acids. This CDR3 reads CASSYGGGYNEQFF. DNA of the CDR3: TGTGCCAGCAGTTATGGGGGGGGATACAATGAGCAGTTCTTC.

The genes are TRBV28 and TRBJ2-7; D may correspond to TRBD1 or TRBD2 (5 bases each). V lost 7 bases, J lost 3 bases, and 19 bases lay in between. The CDR3 spans 15 residues. Germline CDR1 and CDR2: MDHEN and SYDVKM. CDR3 loop: CASTPGASSYYEQYF. CDR3 nucleotide sequence: TGTGCCAGCACCCCTGGGGCTAGCAGTTACTACGAGCAGTACTTC.